This T cell receptor (beta chain) was recovered during a study of T cells in Graves' hyperthyroidism and ophthalmopathy. Uncontrolled infection, other autoimmune disease, pregnancy or lactation disqualified patients from enrolment. Amplified TCR beta CDR3 regions came from RNA transcripts. Researchers ran a first-round RT-PCR on the TCR CDR3 using the HTBI primer set. TCRdb re-analysed the multiplex PCR reads in MiXCR, keeping a single row per CDR3 protein. Of 400,000 or so distinct CDR3 sequences listed, approximately 16% were seen once; the top ten hold about 20%. This clonotype was seen at least ten times. This TCR came from a woman aged 55-75 years with Graves' ophthalmopathy. The sequenced sample consisted of blood.

As DNA, the CDR3 is TGTGCCAGCAGCTTACAGCCATTCGAGACCCAGTACTTC. This sequence encodes CASSLQPFETQYF. The J gene is TRBJ2-5, the V gene TRBV11-2; no firm D call. The V end lost 2 bases, the J end lost 5 bases, and 9 bases lay between the germline ends. The CDR3 runs to 13 residues. Germline CDR1 SGHAT, CDR2 FQNNGV.